The 28 T cell receptor beta chains reported below all come from one sample, sequenced in a study of blood T cells in healthy people across ages. Primed by a sample-barcoded 5' primer and a J-beta primer mix, a second PCR proceeded for roughly 7 to 11 cycles. One entry per CDR3 protein, called by TCRdb with MiXCR from the 5' RACE reads. The sample has hundreds of thousands of distinct CDR3 sequences; about 30% are singletons. Sequenced: blood. These receptors were obtained from a woman older than 75 in good health.

This clonotype was recorded many times. The gene calls are TRBV25-1 and TRBJ2-3; D is unclear. Trimming stripped 4 bases from V and 2 bases from J, with 7 bases between. The CDR3 consists of 13 residues. Germline-derived CDR1 and CDR2 are MGHDK and SYGVNS. CDR3 nucleotides: TGTGCCAGCAGTGCCGGTATCACAGATACGCAGTATTTT. As protein: CASSAGITDTQYF.

This clonotype was observed at least ten times. V gene TRBV7-9 combines with J gene TRBJ2-5, with D unresolved. The CDR3 loop spans 13 amino acids. Germline assignment: CDR1 SEHNR and CDR2 FQNEAQ (reference sequence). The V and J ends lost 5 bases and 5 bases respectively, with 12 bases between them. The CDR3 DNA is TGTGCCAGCAGCCCCGACCGTGGGGAGACCCAGTACTTC. This codes for CASSPDRGETQYF.

This clonotype was recorded a few times. The rearrangement uses TRBV2 and TRBJ2-3, with D perhaps given as TRBD1 or TRBD2 (5 bases each). The CDR3 is made up of 15 amino acids. V was trimmed by 5 bases and J by 2 bases, leaving 14 bases between them. Germline assignment: CDR1 SNHLY and CDR2 FYNNEI. The CDR3 region has the DNA TGTGCCAGCAGTACACTCCGGGGCCCCACAGATACGCAGTATTTT. This encodes CASSTLRGPTDTQYF.

At least ten counts were recorded for this clonotype. The chain couples TRBV2 to TRBJ1-1; tentatively, D is TRBD1 (5 bases). Germline values: CDR1 SNHLY, CDR2 FYNNEI. The V gene lost 6 bases and the J gene lost 3 bases, with 17 bases spanning the gap. The CDR3 spans 15 residues. The DNA of the CDR3 is TGTGCCAGCAGGCGCGATCAGGGTTCCGACACTGAAGCTTTCTTT. This translates into CASRRDQGSDTEAFF.

This clonotype was observed a few times. A much larger clone differs from this one at a single base, so this may be a read error. The chain couples TRBV29-1 to TRBJ1-4, with a possible D match to TRBD1 (6 bases). The CDR3 extends over 13 amino acids. Germline assignment: CDR1 SQVTM and CDR2 ANQGSEA. V gave up 4 bases and J gave up 4 bases, with 10 bases separating them. The CDR3 DNA reads TGCAGCGTTGGGTCAGGGGTTAATGAAAAACTGTTTTTT. Amino acid sequence: CSVGSGVNEKLFF.

This clonotype occurred many times. At one end, the junction sequence differs from germline, possibly due to a read error. The chain is built from TRBV11-2 and TRBJ2-7; no clear D gene. The germline V gene encodes CDR1 SGHAT and CDR2 FQNNGV. The CDR3 has 16 residues. Written as DNA, the CDR3 is TGTGCCAGCAGCTTAGATCCCTCCCTGAGGAGCTACGGGCAGTACTTC. Amino acids: CASSLDPSLRSYGQYF.

This clonotype was seen ten or more times. V and J are TRBV7-2 and TRBJ2-3; 8 nucleotides match TRBD2. The length of the CDR3 is 17 residues. CDR1 SGHTA and CDR2 FQGNSA come from the germline V gene. Trimming removed 4 bases from V and 1 base from J; junction bases left unmatched: 10. The CDR3 sequence is CASSSRVGRGGTDTQYF. The CDR3 nucleotides are TGTGCCAGCAGCTCCCGAGTGGGGCGGGGGGGCACAGATACGCAGTATTTT.

Only one count was recorded for this clonotype. The CDR3 protein is CAKGETQYF. The CDR3 bases are TGTGCCAAAGGGGAGACCCAGTACTTC. The genes are TRBV7-3 and TRBJ2-5; unclear D gene. Trimming left V 10 bases short and J 5 bases short, with 5 bases between. The CDR3 contains 9 residues. From germline, CDR1 is SGHTA and CDR2 FQGTGA.

The rearrangement uses TRBV6-1 and TRBJ2-4; TRBD1 or TRBD2 may be the D gene (5 bases each). The J call may be faulty, since TRBJ2-7 better matches the DNA end. The CDR3 loop spans 11 amino acids. CDR1 is MNHNS and CDR2 is SASEGT in the germline V gene. CDR3 DNA sequence: TGTGCCAGCGAGGGGTTATACGAGCAGTACTTC. It translates to CASEGLYEQYF.

This chain links TRBV12-3 or TRBV12-4 with TRBJ2-3; 7 bases fit TRBD2. J lost 0 bases, V lost 6 bases, and 9 bases had no gene match. This CDR3 region has 16 residues. The CDR3 sequence is CASSPPAGLSTDTQYF. As DNA, the CDR3 is TGTGCCAGCAGCCCCCCAGCGGGGCTGAGCACAGATACGCAGTATTTT.

The table lists this clonotype with a count of one. This could be a read error, since a much larger clone is one nucleotide away. The chain is built from TRBV27 and TRBJ2-7; 12 nucleotides line up with TRBD2. The CDR3 is 14 residues long. Germline V gene sequence: CDR1 MNHEY, CDR2 SMNVEV (reference sequence). CDR3 sequence (DNA): TGTGCCGGCAGGCTAGCGGGGGGGCGGTACGAGCAGTACTTC. Amino acids: CAGRLAGGRYEQYF.

In its sample, this clonotype was seen many times. The chain couples TRBV7-2 to TRBJ2-1, with TRBD1 as a possible D gene (5 bases). CDR3 length: 15 residues. Germline assignment: CDR1 SGHTA and CDR2 FQGNSA. V lost 0 bases and J 2 bases, leaving 8 bases between the germline ends. The chain's CDR3 is CASSLAGPTYNEQFF. The CDR3 DNA reads TGTGCCAGCAGCTTAGCGGGGCCTACCTACAATGAGCAGTTCTTC.

Points on this clonotype: This sequence may be a read error, since a much larger clone differs from it by one base. The J gene is TRBJ2-1, the V gene TRBV21-1; the table's D call of TRBD2 was not tested on the DNA. TRBV21-1 is a recognized pseudogene. This CDR3 comprises 16 residues. CDR3 sequence: CASNKVRTSGRSEQFF. CDR3 sequence (DNA): TGTGCCAGCAACAAAGTCCGGACTAGCGGGAGGTCGGAGCAGTTCTTC.

This clonotype appeared many times. The chain carries TRBV7-2 and TRBJ1-6; weak D call: TRBD1 (5 bases). In germline, CDR1 is SGHTA, CDR2 FQGNSA. The CDR3 consists of 16 residues. V was trimmed by 1 base and J by 6 bases, leaving 13 bases between them. The DNA of the CDR3 is TGTGCCAGCAGCTTAGATCGGCTTGGGGCTAATTCACCCCTCCACTTT. Its translation is CASSLDRLGANSPLHF.

This clonotype was seen a few times. This may be a read error, as it is one base from a much larger clone. This chain connects TRBV7-8 to TRBJ2-5, with TRBD1 matching over 8 bases. The CDR3 is 14 residues long. V lost 5 bases, J lost 11 bases, and 13 bases stayed unmatched. From germline, CDR1 is SGHVS and CDR2 FQNEAQ. The CDR3, as DNA: TGTGCCAGCAGCCGGGGACAGGTCGGCGGTGAGCAGTACTTC. This encodes CASSRGQVGGEQYF.

This clonotype appeared many times. The rearrangement joins TRBV4-1 to TRBJ1-1; TRBD1 is a possible D gene (5 bases). Germline-derived CDR1 and CDR2 are MGHRA and YSYEKL. Trimming took 0 bases from V and 2 from J, leaving 13 bases between them. CDR3 length: 16 residues. The CDR3 protein is CASSQEVRGVNTEAFF. The CDR3 bases are TGCGCCAGCAGCCAAGAAGTGAGGGGAGTCAACACTGAAGCTTTCTTT.

A few counts support this clonotype. A much larger clone lies one base from this, so it may be a read error. The chain joins TRBV7-3 to TRBJ2-7; TRBD1 aligns across 8 bases. Germline V lookup: CDR1 SGHTA, CDR2 FQGTGA. CDR3 length: 15 residues. V lost 1 base and J lost 7; bases outside the gene matches: 9. The CDR3 spells CASSLIGTGVWEQYF. The CDR3 nucleotides read TGTGCCAGCAGCTTAATTGGGACAGGCGTCTGGGAGCAGTACTTC.

About this clonotype: This may arise from a read error, as a much more abundant clone is one base away. The gene calls are TRBV2 and TRBJ2-7; 9 positions match TRBD1. The CDR3 spans 16 residues. The J segment lost 7 bases and the V segment lost 6 bases, leaving 16 bases of the junction unmatched. Germline V CDR1 and CDR2: SNHLY, FYNNEI. CDR3 in amino acids: CASRLAGTGRSDEQYF. The CDR3 bases are TGTGCCAGCAGATTAGCCGGGACAGGGAGGTCCGATGAGCAGTACTTC.

This clonotype came up many times. The V call is TRBV7-3, the J call TRBJ2-3; 7 bases line up with TRBD1. The V gene end was trimmed by 5 bases and the J gene end by 4 bases; junction bases not matched to a gene: 9. Germline V CDR1 and CDR2: SGHTA, FQGTGA. CDR3 length: 15 residues. For the CDR3, the DNA is TGTGCCAGCAGCCGGGACAGTGGGAGACCAGATACGCAGTATTTT. Residues: CASSRDSGRPDTQYF. Full variable domain (outside the CDR3, taken from reference TRBV7-3 and TRBJ2-3): GAGVSQTPSNKVTEKGKYVELRCDPISGHTALYWYRQSLGQGPEFLIYFQGTGAADDSGLPNDRFFAVRPEGSVSTLKIQRTERGDSAVYLCASSRDSGRPDTQYFGPGTRLTVL.

The rearrangement uses TRBV12-3 or TRBV12-4 and TRBJ1-5, with TRBD1 matching over 8 bases. This CDR3 is 13 amino acids long. Unmatched junction bases numbered 5, after V lost 6 bases and J lost 7 bases. CDR3 sequence (DNA): TGTGCCAGCAGCCAGGGGGCCGGGCAGCCCCAGCATTTT. This gives the protein CASSQGAGQPQHF.

Many counts were recorded for this clonotype. The genes are TRBV9 and TRBJ2-7; D is undetermined. This CDR3 contains 15 residues. Per the germline V gene, CDR1 is SGDLS and CDR2 is YYNGEE. V dropped 0 bases and J dropped 1 base, with 11 bases sitting between them. The CDR3 region has the DNA TGTGCCAGCAGCGTAGATTCACGGGCGTCCTACGAGCAGTACTTC. This codes for CASSVDSRASYEQYF.

Notes on this clonotype: This may arise from a read error, as a much more abundant clone is one base away. The chain uses TRBV6-1 and TRBJ2-1; D may be TRBD1 (6 bases). The V gene's germline CDR1 is MNHNS and CDR2 SASEGT. The CDR3 loop spans 13 amino acids. This CDR3 is CATAQGQLNDQFF. The DNA of the CDR3 is TGTGCCACAGCCCAAGGACAGCTTAATGATCAGTTCTTC.

V and J are TRBV30 and TRBJ2-1; D possibly corresponds to TRBD1 (5 bases). V was clipped by 0 bases and J by 6 bases, with 15 bases between them. This CDR3 spans 15 amino acids. The germline CDR1 and CDR2 sequences are GTSNPN and SVGIG (reference sequence). DNA for the CDR3: TGTGCCTGGAGTGTGAGTGGGGCTTCAAGCAATGAGCAGTTCTTC. This translates into CAWSVSGASSNEQFF.

This clonotype has a handful of counts. This likely reflects a read error, since a far larger clone is one base away. The chain combines TRBV2 with TRBJ2-1; perhaps D is TRBD1 or TRBD2 (5 bases each). Trimming took off 6 bases at V and 4 bases at J, with 10 bases between the two ends. This CDR3 is built from 13 residues. Germline CDR1 and CDR2: SNHLY and FYNNEI. The CDR3 coding sequence is TGTGCCAGCAGCGCCGGGACGTACAATGAGCAGTTCTTC. Amino acid sequence: CASSAGTYNEQFF.

This clonotype was observed at least ten times. V gene TRBV27 combines with J gene TRBJ1-2, with 12 bases matching TRBD1. Losses at the gene ends were 3 bases for V and 4 bases for J; bases not matched to a gene: 9. CDR1 and CDR2 (germline): MNHEY, SMNVEV (reference sequence). The length of the CDR3 is 17 residues. CDR3 sequence: CASSLQGTGGKTYGYTF. The DNA for the CDR3 is TGTGCCAGCAGTTTGCAGGGGACAGGGGGCAAGACCTATGGCTACACCTTC.

This clonotype was picked up many times. This chain uses TRBV6-1 with TRBJ2-1; the match to TRBD1 covers 7 bases. V dropped 11 bases and J dropped 3; count of bases not matched to a gene: 10. Per the germline V gene, CDR1 is MNHNS and CDR2 is SASEGT. The CDR3 consists of 14 residues. The CDR3 region is CASSRDSFYNEQFF. The CDR3 nucleotides are TGTGCCTCCTCCCGGGACAGCTTCTACAATGAGCAGTTCTTC.

In this sample, this clonotype turned up many times. The chain recombines TRBV20-1 with TRBJ2-7, with 10 bases matching TRBD2. CDR3 length: 14 residues. J lost 4 bases, V lost 0 bases, and 3 bases had no gene match. Per germline, CDR1 DFQATT and CDR2 SNEGSKA (reference sequence). CDR3 nucleotide sequence: TGCAGTGCTAGAGATAAGCGGGGGGGGTACGAGCAGTACTTC. Translating gives CSARDKRGGYEQYF.

There are many counts of this clonotype. The chain couples TRBV6-1 to TRBJ2-3; 9 nucleotides line up with TRBD1. CDR3 length: 15 amino acids. The ends lost 0 bases at V and 6 bases at J; junction bases unmatched: 4. Germline V gene sequence: CDR1 MNHNS, CDR2 SASEGT. The CDR3 sequence is CASSEAGDRGDTQYF. In DNA form, the CDR3 reads TGTGCCAGCAGTGAAGCTGGAGACAGGGGGGATACGCAGTATTTT.